Following are 4 T cell receptor beta chains from one sample sequenced in a study of response to subunit inactivated influenza vaccine. TCRdb re-called the RT-PCR reads through MiXCR, storing one row per CDR3 protein. Altogether some 500,000 distinct CDR3 sequences are present, approximately 15% being singletons, with the ten largest covering roughly 3.1%. The specimen was CD4+ T cells sorted from PBMCs, collected roughly 24 months after vaccination. The receptors derive from a man between 45 and 75 years old who received an inactivated influenza vaccine.

This clonotype appeared a few times. The chain employs TRBV20-1 and TRBJ2-2; TRBD2 agrees at 11 bases. Germline V gene sequence: CDR1 DFQATT, CDR2 SNEGSKA (reference sequence). The CDR3 sequence is 16 residues long. J lost 0 bases, V lost 2 bases, and 2 bases had no gene match. The CDR3 sequence is CSARLAGGPNTGELFF. The CDR3 DNA sequence: TGCAGTGCTAGACTAGCGGGAGGACCGAACACCGGGGAGCTGTTTTTT.

This clonotype was picked up a small number of times. The CDR3 region is CSAPLRIGQGAGEQFF. In DNA, the CDR3 is TGCAGTGCCCCCCTTCGGATCGGACAGGGGGCAGGTGAGCAGTTCTTC. The chain recombines TRBV20-1 with TRBJ2-1, with TRBD1 identical over 11 bases. Germline V lookup: CDR1 DFQATT, CDR2 SNEGSKA (reference sequence). V shed 6 bases, J shed 9 bases, and the junction held 16 bases outside the gene matches. The CDR3 has 16 amino acids.

The chain carries TRBV12-3 or TRBV12-4 and TRBJ2-3, with TRBD2 identical over 9 bases. This CDR3 region has 16 residues. The junction had 12 bases not matched to a gene; V was cut back by 7 bases and J by 4 bases. DNA of the CDR3: TGTGCCAGCACCCGAACGGCGGGGGGGTTCTCAGATACGCAGTATTTT. This codes for CASTRTAGGFSDTQYF.

This clonotype was seen many times. The chain recombines TRBV7-9 with TRBJ1-1; no reliable D call. V shed 5 bases and J shed 8 bases, with 9 bases lying between them. The CDR3 is made up of 11 amino acids. Per germline, CDR1 SEHNR and CDR2 FQNEAQ (reference sequence). Written as DNA, the CDR3 is TGTGCCAGCAGCCCCCAAGGGGAAGCTTTCTTT. Its protein product is CASSPQGEAFF.